This T cell receptor (beta chain) was profiled in a study of regulatory T cells in long-lasting Graves disease. General study results and limits: Patients whose Graves' disease persisted exhibited lower TCR diversity than those newly diagnosed.

CDR3-region Arm-PCR and iRepertoire HTBI primers produced the TCR beta libraries. How the authors handled the data: 62 TRBV and roughly 15 TRBJ segments were identified across samples. From the multiplex PCR reads, TCRdb called clonotypes with MiXCR, one entry per CDR3 protein. It is TCRdb's table, rather than the study itself, that gives the V and J calls and clone size. The profile shows around 460,000 distinct CDR3 sequences, less than 15% of them singletons. The time point denotes: newly diagnosed GD, antithyroid drugs for less than 3 months. Preparation of the TCR library used RNA extracted from PBMCs. Graves' disease diagnosis relied on American Thyroid Association guidelines. A note on this clonotype: Its cognate antigen is unknown.

These records were also assigned to another study, of T cells in Graves' hyperthyroidism and ophthalmopathy.

The clonotype was recovered from a woman in her fifties or sixties with Graves disease. Sequenced here: peripheral blood mononuclear cells (PBMCs), sampled at new diagnosis, from a patient treated with antithyroid drugs.

CDR3 DNA: TGTGCCAGCAGGGGCGCAGGACCATCCACAGATACGCAGTATTTT. Protein product: CASRGAGPSTDTQYF. The V gene is TRBV7-9, the J gene TRBJ2-3; no definite D call. V lost 6 bases, J lost 2 bases, and 15 bases lay in between. Looked up from germline, CDR1 is SEHNR and CDR2 is FQNEAQ (reference sequence). The CDR3 contains 15 residues.